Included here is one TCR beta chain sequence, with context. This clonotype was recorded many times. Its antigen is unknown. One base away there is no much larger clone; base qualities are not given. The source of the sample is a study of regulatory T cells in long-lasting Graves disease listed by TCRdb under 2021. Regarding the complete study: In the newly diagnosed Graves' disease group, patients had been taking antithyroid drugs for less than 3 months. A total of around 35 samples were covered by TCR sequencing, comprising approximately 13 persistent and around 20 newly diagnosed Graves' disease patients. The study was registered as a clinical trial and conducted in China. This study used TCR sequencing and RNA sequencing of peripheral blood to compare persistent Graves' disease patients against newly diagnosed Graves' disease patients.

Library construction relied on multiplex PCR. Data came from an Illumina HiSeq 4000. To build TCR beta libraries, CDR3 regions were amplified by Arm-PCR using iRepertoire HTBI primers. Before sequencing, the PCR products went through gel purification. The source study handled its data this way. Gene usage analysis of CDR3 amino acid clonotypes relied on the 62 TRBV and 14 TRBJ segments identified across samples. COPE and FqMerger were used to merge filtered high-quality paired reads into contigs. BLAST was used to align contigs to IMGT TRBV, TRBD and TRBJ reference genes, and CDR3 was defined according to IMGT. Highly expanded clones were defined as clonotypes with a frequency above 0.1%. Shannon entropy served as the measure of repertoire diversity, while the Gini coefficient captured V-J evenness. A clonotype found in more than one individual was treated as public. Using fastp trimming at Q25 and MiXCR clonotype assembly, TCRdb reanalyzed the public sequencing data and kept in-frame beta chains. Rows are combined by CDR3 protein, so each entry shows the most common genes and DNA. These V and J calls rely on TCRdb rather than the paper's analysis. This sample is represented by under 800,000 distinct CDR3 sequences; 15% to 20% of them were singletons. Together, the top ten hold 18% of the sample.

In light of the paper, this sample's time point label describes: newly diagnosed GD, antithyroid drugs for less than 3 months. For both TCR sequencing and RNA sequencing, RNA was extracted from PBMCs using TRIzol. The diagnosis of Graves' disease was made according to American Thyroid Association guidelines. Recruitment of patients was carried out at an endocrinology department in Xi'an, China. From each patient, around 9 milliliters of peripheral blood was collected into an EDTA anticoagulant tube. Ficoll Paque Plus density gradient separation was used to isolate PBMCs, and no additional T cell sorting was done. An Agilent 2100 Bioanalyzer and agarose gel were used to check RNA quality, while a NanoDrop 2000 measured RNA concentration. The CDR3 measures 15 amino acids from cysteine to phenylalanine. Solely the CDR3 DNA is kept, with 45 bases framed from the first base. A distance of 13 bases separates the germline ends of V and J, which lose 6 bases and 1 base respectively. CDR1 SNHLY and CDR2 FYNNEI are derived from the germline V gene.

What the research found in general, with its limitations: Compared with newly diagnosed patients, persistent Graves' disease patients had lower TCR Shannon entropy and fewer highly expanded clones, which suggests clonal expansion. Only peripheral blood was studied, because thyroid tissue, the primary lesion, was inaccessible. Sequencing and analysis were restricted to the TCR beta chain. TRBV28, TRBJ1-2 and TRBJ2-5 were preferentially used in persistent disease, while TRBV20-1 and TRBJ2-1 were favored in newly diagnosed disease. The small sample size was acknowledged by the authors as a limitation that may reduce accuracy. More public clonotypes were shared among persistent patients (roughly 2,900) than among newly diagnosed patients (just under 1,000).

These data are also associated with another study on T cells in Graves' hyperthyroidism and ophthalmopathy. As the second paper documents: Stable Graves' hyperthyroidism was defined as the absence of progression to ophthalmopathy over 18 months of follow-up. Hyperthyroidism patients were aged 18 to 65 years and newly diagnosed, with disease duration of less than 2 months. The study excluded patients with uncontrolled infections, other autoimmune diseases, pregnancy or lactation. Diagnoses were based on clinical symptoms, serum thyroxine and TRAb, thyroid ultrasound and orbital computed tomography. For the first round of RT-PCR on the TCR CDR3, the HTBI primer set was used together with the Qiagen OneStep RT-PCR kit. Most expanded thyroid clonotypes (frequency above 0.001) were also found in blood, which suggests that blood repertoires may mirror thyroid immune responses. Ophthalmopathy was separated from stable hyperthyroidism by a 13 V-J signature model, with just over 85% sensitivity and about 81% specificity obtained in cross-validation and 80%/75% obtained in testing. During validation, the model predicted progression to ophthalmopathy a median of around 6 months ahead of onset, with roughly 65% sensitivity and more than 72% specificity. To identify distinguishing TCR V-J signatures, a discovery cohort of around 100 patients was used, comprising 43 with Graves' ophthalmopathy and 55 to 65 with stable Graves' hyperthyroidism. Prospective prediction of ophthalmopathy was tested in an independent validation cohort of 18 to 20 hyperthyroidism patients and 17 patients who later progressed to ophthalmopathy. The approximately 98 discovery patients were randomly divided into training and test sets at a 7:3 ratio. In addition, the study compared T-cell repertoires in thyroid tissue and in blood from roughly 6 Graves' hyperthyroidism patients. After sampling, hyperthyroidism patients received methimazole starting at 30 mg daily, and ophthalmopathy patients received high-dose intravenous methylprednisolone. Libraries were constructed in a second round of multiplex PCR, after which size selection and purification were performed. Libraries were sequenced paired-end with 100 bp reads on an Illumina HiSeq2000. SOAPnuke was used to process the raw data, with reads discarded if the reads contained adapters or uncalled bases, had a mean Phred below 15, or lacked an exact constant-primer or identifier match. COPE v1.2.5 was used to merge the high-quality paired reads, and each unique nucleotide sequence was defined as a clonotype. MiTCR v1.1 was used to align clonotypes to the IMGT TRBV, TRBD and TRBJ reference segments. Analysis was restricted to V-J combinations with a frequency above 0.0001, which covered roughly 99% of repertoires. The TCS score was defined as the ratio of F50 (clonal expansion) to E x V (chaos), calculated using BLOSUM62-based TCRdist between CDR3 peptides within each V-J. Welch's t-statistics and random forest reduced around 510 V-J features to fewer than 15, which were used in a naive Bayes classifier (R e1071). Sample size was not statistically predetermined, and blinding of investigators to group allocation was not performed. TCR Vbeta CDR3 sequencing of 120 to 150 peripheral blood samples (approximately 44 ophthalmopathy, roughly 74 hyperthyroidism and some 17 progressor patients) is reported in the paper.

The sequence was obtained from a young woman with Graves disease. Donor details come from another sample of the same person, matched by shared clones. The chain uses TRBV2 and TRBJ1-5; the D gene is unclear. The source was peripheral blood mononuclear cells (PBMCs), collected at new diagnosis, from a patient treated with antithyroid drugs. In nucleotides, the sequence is TGTGCCAGCAGCCACAGAGACCTAAGCAATCAGCCCCAGCATTTT. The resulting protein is CASSHRDLSNQPQHF. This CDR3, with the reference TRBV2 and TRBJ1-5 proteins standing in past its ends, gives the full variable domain EPEVTQTPSHQVTQMGQEVILRCVPISNHLYFYWYRQILGQKVEFLVSFYNNEISEKSEIFDDQFSVERPDGSNFTLKIRSTKLEDSAMYFCASSHRDLSNQPQHFGDGTRLSIL.